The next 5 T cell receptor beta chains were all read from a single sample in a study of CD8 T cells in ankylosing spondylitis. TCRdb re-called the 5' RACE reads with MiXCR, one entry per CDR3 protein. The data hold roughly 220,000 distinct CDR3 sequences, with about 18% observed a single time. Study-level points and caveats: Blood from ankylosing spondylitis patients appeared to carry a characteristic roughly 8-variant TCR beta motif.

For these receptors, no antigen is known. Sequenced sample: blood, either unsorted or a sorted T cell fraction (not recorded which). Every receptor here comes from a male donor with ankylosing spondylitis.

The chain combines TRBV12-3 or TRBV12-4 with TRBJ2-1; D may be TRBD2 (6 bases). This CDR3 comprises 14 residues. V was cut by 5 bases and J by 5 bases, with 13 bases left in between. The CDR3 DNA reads TGTGCCAGCAGTCCCATGACTAGAAACAATGAGCAGTTCTTC. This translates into CASSPMTRNNEQFF.

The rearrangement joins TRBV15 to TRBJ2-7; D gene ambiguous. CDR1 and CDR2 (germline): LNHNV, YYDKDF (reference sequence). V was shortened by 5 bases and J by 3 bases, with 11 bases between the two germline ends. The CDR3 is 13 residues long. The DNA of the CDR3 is TGTGCCACCAGCGGAAAAGTAAACTACGAGCAGTACTTC. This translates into CATSGKVNYEQYF.

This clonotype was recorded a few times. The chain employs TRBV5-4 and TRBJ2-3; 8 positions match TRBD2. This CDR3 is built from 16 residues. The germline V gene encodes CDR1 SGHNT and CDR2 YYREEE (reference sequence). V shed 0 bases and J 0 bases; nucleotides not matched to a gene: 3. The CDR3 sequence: CASSLEAGVSTDTQYF. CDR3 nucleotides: TGTGCCAGCAGCTTGGAAGCGGGAGTTAGCACAGATACGCAGTATTTT.

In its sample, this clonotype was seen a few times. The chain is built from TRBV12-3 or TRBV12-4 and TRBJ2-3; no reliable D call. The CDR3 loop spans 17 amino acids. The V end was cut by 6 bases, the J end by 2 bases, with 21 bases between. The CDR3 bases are TGTGCCAGCAGCTACCATAGCCCCACCCCCCCCACAGATACGCAGTATTTT. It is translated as CASSYHSPTPPTDTQYF.

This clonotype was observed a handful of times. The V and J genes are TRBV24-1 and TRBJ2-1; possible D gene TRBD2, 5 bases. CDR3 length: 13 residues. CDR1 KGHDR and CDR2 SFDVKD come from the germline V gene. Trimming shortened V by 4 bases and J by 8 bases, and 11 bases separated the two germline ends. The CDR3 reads CATSDGNLDEQFF. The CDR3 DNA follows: TGTGCCACCAGTGACGGGAACCTTGATGAGCAGTTCTTC.